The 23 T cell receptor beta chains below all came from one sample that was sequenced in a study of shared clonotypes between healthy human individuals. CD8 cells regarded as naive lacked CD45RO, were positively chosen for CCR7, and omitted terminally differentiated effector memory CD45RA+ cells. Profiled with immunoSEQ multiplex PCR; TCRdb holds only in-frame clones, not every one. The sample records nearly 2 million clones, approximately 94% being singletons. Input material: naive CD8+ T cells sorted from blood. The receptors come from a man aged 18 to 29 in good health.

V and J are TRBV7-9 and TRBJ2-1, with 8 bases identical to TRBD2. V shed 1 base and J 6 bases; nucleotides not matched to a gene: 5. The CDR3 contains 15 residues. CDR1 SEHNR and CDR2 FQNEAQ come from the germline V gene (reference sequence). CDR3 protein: CASSLVSSGPNEQFF. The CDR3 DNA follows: TGTGCCAGCAGCTTAGTCTCTAGCGGGCCCAATGAGCAGTTCTTC.

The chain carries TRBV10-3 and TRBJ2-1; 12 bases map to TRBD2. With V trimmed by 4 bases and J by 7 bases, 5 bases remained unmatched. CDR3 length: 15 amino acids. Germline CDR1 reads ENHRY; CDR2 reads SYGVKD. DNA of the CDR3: TGTGCCATCAGTGGGGGACTAGCGGGTGAAAATGAGCAGTTCTTC. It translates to CAISGGLAGENEQFF.

DNA of the CDR3: TGTGCCAGCAGCCCAGAAGGAGGGTACCCTACAGATACGCAGTATTTT. It is translated as CASSPEGGYPTDTQYF. This chain uses TRBV9 with TRBJ2-3; a weak D match, TRBD2 (6 bases). Germline V gene lookup returns CDR1 SGDLS and CDR2 YYNGEE. Deletions cut 4 bases from V and 3 bases from J, with 18 bases between. This CDR3 region has 16 residues. Based on the CDR3 plus reference TRBV9 and TRBJ2-3, the full variable domain is DSGVTQTPKHLITATGQRVTLRCSPRSGDLSVYWYQQSLDQGLQFLIQYYNGEERAKGNILERFSAQQFPDLHSELNLSSLELGDSALYFCASSPEGGYPTDTQYFGPGTRLTVL.

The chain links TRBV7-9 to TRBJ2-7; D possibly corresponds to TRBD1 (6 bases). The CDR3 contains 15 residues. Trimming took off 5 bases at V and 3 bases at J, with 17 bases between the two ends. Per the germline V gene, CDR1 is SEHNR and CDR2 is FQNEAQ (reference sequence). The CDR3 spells CASSPPDSLHYEQYF. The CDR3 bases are TGTGCCAGCAGCCCCCCGGACAGTCTTCACTACGAGCAGTACTTC.

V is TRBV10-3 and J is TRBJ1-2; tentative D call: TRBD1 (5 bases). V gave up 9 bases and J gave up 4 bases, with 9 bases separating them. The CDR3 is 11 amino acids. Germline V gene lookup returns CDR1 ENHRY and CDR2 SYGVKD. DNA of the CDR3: TGTGCCATTCAGGGTGGCTATGGCTACACCTTC. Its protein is CAIQGGYGYTF.

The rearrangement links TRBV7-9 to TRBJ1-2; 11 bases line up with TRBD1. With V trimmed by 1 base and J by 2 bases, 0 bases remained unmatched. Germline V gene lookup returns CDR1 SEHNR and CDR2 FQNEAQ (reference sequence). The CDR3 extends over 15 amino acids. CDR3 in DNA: TGTGCCAGCAGCTTAGGGGACAGGGGGAACTATGGCTACACCTTC. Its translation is CASSLGDRGNYGYTF. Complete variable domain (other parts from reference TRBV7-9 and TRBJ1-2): DTGVSQNPRHKITKRGQNVTFRCDPISEHNRLYWYRQTLGQGPEFLTYFQNEAQLEKSRLLSDRFSAERPKGSFSTLEIQRTEQGDSAMYLCASSLGDRGNYGYTFGSGTRLTVV.

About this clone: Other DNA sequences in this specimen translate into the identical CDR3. The CDR3 nucleotides are TGTGCCAGCAGCCCTTTTTCGGGAGGAACAGATACGCAGTATTTT. Amino acid sequence: CASSPFSGGTDTQYF. The V and J genes are TRBV7-9 and TRBJ2-3; 7 bases agree with TRBD2. J gave up 3 bases and V 5 bases, and 8 bases lay outside the gene matches. The CDR3 runs 15 residues. Germline CDR1 is SEHNR and CDR2 is FQNEAQ (reference sequence).

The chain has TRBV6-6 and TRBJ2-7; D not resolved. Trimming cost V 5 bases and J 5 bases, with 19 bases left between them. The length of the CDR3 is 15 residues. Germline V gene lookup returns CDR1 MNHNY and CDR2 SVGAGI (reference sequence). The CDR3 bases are TGTGCCAGCAGTCCAAGCACCTCCAAAGGCGACGAGCAGTACTTC. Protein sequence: CASSPSTSKGDEQYF.

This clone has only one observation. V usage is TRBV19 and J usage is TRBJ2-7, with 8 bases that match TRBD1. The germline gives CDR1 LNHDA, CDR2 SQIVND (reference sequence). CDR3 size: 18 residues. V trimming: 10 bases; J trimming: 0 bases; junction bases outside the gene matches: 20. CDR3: CATTDKTIVTGVSYEQYF. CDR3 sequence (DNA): TGTGCCACCACCGACAAAACGATCGTGACAGGGGTCTCCTACGAGCAGTACTTC. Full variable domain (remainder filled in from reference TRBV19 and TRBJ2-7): DGGITQSPKYLFRKEGQNVTLSCEQNLNHDAMYWYRQDPGQGLRLIYYSQIVNDFQKGDIAEGYSVSREKKESFPLTVTSAQKNPTAFYLCATTDKTIVTGVSYEQYFGPGTRLTVT.

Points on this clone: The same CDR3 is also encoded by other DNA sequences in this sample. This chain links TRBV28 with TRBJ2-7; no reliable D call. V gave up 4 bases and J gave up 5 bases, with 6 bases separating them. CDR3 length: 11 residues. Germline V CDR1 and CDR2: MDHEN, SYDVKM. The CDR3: CASSSLDEQYF. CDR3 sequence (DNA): TGTGCCAGCAGTTCCTTAGACGAGCAGTACTTC.

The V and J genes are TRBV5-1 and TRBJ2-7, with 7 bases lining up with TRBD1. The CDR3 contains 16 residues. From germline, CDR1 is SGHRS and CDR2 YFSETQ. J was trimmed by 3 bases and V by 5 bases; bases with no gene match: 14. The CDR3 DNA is TGCGCCAGCAGTCTAACTACCCCCCAGGGGGACTACGAGCAGTACTTC. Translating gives CASSLTTPQGDYEQYF.

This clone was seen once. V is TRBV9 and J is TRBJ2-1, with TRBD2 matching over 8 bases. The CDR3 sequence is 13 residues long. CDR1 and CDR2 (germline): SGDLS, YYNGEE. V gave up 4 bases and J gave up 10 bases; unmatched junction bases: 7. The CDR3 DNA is TGTGCCAGCAGCCGGGGACTAGATAAAGAGCAGTTCTTC. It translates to CASSRGLDKEQFF.

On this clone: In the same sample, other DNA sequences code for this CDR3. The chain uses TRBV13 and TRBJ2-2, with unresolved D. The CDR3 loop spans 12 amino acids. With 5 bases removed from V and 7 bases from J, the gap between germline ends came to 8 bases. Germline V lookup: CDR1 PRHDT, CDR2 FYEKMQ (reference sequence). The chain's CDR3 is CASSPLGGELFF. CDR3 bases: TGTGCCAGCAGCCCGCTGGGCGGGGAGCTGTTTTTT.

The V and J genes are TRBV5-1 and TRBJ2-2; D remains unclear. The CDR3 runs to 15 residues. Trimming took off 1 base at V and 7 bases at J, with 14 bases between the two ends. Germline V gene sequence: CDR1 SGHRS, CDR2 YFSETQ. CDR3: CASSLSVLTGGELFF. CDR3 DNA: TGCGCCAGCAGCTTGTCCGTACTTACTGGCGGGGAGCTGTTTTTT. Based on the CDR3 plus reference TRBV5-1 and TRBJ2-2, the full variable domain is KAGVTQTPRYLIKTRGQQVTLSCSPISGHRSVSWYQQTPGQGLQFLFEYFSETQRNKGNFPGRFSGRQFSNSRSEMNVSTLELGDSALYLCASSLSVLTGGELFFGEGSRLTVL.

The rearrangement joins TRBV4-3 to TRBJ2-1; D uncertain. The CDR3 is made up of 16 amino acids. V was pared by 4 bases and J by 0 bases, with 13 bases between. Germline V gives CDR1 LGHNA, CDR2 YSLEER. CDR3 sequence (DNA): TGCGCCAGCAGCCGGATATATGGCGGCTCCTACAATGAGCAGTTCTTC. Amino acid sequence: CASSRIYGGSYNEQFF.

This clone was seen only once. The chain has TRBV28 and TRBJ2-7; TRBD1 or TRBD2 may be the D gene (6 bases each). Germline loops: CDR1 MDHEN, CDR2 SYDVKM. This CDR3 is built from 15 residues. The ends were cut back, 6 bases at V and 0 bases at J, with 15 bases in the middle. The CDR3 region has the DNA TGTGCCAGCAGCTTAGGGGGGACCATCTCCTACGAGCAGTACTTC. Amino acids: CASSLGGTISYEQYF.

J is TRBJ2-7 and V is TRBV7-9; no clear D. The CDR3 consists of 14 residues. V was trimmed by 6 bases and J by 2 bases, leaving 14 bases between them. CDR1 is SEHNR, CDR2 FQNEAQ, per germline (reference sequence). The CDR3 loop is CASRSEQVPYEQYF. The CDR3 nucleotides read TGTGCCAGCAGATCAGAACAAGTCCCCTACGAGCAGTACTTC.

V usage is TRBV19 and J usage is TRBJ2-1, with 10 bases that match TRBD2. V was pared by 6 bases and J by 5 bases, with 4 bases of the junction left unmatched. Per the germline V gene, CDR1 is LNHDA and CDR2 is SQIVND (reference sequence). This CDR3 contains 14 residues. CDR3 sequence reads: CASRQLAGNNEQFF. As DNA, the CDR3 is TGTGCCAGTAGGCAACTAGCGGGGAACAATGAGCAGTTCTTC.

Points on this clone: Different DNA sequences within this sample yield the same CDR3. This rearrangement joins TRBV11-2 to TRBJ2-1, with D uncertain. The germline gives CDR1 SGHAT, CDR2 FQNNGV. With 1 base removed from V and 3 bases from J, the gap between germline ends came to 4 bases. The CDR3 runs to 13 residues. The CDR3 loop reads CASSLVNYNEQFF. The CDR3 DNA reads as TGTGCCAGCAGCTTAGTTAACTACAATGAGCAGTTCTTC. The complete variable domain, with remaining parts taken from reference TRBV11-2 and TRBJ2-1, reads EAGVAQSPRYKIIEKRQSVAFWCNPISGHATLYWYQQILGQGPKLLIQFQNNGVVDDSQLPKDRFSAERLKGVDSTLKIQPAKLEDSAVYLCASSLVNYNEQFFGPGTRLTVL.

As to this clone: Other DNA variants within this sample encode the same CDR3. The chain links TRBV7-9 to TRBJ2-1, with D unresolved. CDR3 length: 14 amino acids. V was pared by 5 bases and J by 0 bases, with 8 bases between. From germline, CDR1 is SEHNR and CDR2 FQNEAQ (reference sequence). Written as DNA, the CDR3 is TGTGCCAGCAGCCCCCCGAGCTCCTACAATGAGCAGTTCTTC. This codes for CASSPPSSYNEQFF.

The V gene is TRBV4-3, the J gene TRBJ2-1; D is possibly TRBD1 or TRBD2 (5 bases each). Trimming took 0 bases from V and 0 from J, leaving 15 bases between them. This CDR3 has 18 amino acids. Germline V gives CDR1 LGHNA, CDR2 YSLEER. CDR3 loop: CASSQDSIWGSSYNEQFF. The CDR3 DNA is TGCGCCAGCAGCCAAGACTCGATATGGGGGAGCTCCTACAATGAGCAGTTCTTC.

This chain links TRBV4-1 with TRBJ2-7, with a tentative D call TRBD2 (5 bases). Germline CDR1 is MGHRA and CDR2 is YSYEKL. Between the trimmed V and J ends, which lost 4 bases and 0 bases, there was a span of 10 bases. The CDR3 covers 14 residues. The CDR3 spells CASSPKGSSYEQYF. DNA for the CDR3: TGCGCCAGCAGCCCAAAAGGGAGCTCCTACGAGCAGTACTTC.

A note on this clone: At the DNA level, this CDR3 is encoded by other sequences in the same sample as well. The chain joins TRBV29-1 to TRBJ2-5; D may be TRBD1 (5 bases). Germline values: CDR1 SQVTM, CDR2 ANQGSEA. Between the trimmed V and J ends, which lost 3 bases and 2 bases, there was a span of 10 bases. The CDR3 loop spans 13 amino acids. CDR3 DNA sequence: TGCAGCGTTGAGGGCGGACAACAAGAGACCCAGTACTTC. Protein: CSVEGGQQETQYF. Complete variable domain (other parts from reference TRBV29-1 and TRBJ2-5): SAVISQKPSRDICQRGTSLTIQCQVDSQVTMMFWYRQQPGQSLTLIATANQGSEATYESGFVIDKFPISRPNLTFSTLTVSNMSPEDSSIYLCSVEGGQQETQYFGPGTRLLVL.